The rows below give T cell receptor beta chains drawn from one sample of a study of human T cells and chemical hapten exposure. Each CDR3 protein is one row after TCRdb ran MiXCR on the RACE reads. The table has about 34,000 distinct CDR3 sequences, 5.5% to 8% seen once. The sequences come from whole blood, collected in connection with sensitization to the hapten diphenylcyclopropenone (DPC). These receptors were obtained from a woman between 25 and 40 years old with alopecia areata. Some clones in this sample may be carry-over from other donors' samples. Both conserved end residues are part of each CDR3. The D gene is left open where the match is weak. Expanded clones are given a class, and other clones once, few, many or no size at all.

v_call	j_call	clone_size	d_call	cdr3_nt	cdr3_aa
TRBV4-1	TRBJ2-1	few	.	TGCGCCAGCAGCGTGCCGGGGAACAATGAGCAGTTCTTC	CASSVPGNNEQFF
TRBV7-3	TRBJ2-5	few	.	TGTGCCAGCAGCTTAACATCGGGGCTTGGGGAGACCCAGTACTTC	CASSLTSGLGETQYF
TRBV14	TRBJ2-7	.	.	TGTGCCAGCAGCCAAGACCAGACTGAGCTCTCCTACGAGCAGTACTTC	CASSQDQTELSYEQYF
TRBV7-6	TRBJ2-7	many	.	TGTGCCAGCAGCACCGGGACGGGCCACTACGAGCAGTACTTC	CASSTGTGHYEQYF
TRBV11-2	TRBJ2-3	many	TRBD2	TGTGCCAGCAGCCGCGTAGCGGGGGTTCCCGATACGCAGTATTTT	CASSRVAGVPDTQYF
TRBV4-3	TRBJ1-4	.	.	TGCGCCAGCAGCCAAGGCCTGGCCGGCGAAACTAATGAAAAACTGTTTTTT	CASSQGLAGETNEKLFF
TRBV7-9	TRBJ2-7	few	.	TGTGCCAGCAGTCAAAAGGGGGGCGAGCAGTACTTC	CASSQKGGEQYF
TRBV3-1	TRBJ1-1	.	.	TGTGCCAGCAGCCAAGAGTACCGCGGAGGGATTGACGCTTTCTTT	CASSQEYRGGIDAFF
TRBV6-2/TRBV6-3	TRBJ2-3	.	.	TGTGCCAGCGGATCCCGCGCAGATACGCAGTATTTT	CASGSRADTQYF
TRBV12-3/TRBV12-4	TRBJ1-2	.	TRBD1	TGTGCCAGCAGTTTAGGAAGCTTCGGGACAGGGAGGCGCGGCTACACCTTC	CASSLGSFGTGRRGYTF
TRBV4-3	TRBJ2-7	many	TRBD1	TGCGCCAGCAGCCAAGGGGACAGGGGGCTCTACGAGCAGTACTTC	CASSQGDRGLYEQYF
TRBV5-4	TRBJ2-5	many	.	TGTGCCAGCAGCTTGGAGAGACCCTCGGGGAATACAGAGACCCAGTACTTC	CASSLERPSGNTETQYF
TRBV11-2	TRBJ1-1	.	.	TGTGCCAGCAGCTTAGTGGGAGTACGCACGAACACTGAAGCTTTCTTT	CASSLVGVRTNTEAFF
TRBV20-1	TRBJ1-1	.	TRBD1	TGCAGTGCTAGAAAGCAGGGGGCCAACACTGAAGCTTTCTTT	CSARKQGANTEAFF
TRBV28	TRBJ2-2	.	TRBD2	TGTGCCAGCAGTTCTGTTTTAGCGGGGATGATGTTTTTT	CASSSVLAGMMFF
TRBV6-4	TRBJ1-2	many	.	TGTGCCAGCAGTGACTCACGTGGCTACACCTTC	CASSDSRGYTF
TRBV20-1	TRBJ2-3	.	.	TGCAGTGCTGGCGGTGCTAGCAACACAGATACGCAGTATTTT	CSAGGASNTDTQYF
TRBV7-2	TRBJ2-6	many	.	TGTGCCAGCAGCTTAGAAGTTTCCGGGGCCAACGTCCTGACTTTC	CASSLEVSGANVLTF
TRBV28	TRBJ1-2	.	TRBD1	TGTGCCTCACAGGGGGCGAACTATGGCTACACCTTC	CASQGANYGYTF
TRBV27	TRBJ1-5	few	.	TGTGCCAGCAGTCCGCGGACAGCGGATCAGCCCCAGCATTTT	CASSPRTADQPQHF
TRBV7-2	TRBJ2-1	.	TRBD2	TGTGCCAGCAGCTCAGACACTAGTCGGGGGGGAAATGAGCAGTTCTTC	CASSSDTSRGGNEQFF
TRBV21-1	TRBJ2-6	many	.	TGTGCCAGCAGCATCCCCCCCAGGGTTCTCCCTGGGGCCAACGTCCTGACTTTC	CASSIPPRVLPGANVLTF
TRBV7-2	TRBJ2-1	few	.	TGTGCCAGCAGCTCCCCCAATGCGAAGAATGAGCAGTTCTTC	CASSSPNAKNEQFF
TRBV5-1	TRBJ1-2	many	.	TGCGCCAGCAGCCGCCCGGGACTAAACTATGGCTACACCTTC	CASSRPGLNYGYTF
TRBV9	TRBJ2-1	few	.	TGTGCCAGCAGCGTAGGGGGGTACGCCTACAATGAGCAGTTCTTC	CASSVGGYAYNEQFF
TRBV12-3/TRBV12-4	TRBJ1-1	.	TRBD1	TGTGCCAGCAGCGGACAGGGGGGAGCTTTCTTT	CASSGQGGAFF
TRBV2	TRBJ2-2	.	.	TGTGCCAGCAACCGCGGGGCCGGGAACTCCGGGGAGCTGTTTTTT	CASNRGAGNSGELFF
TRBV6-2/TRBV6-3	TRBJ1-5	few	TRBD1	TGTGCCAGCAGTCTTAACAGGGGCTATAGCAATCAGCCCCAGCATTTT	CASSLNRGYSNQPQHF
TRBV12-3/TRBV12-4	TRBJ1-1	.	.	TGTGCCAGCAGCCTTACAGGGTTCACTGAAGCTTTCTTT	CASSLTGFTEAFF
TRBV7-2	TRBJ1-1	.	.	TGTGCCAGCAGCCCCCCGGGGCGGACTGAAGCTTTCTTT	CASSPPGRTEAFF
TRBV28	TRBJ2-5	.	.	TGTGCCAGCAGTTTATCGCTGTACGGAGAGACCCAGTACTTC	CASSLSLYGETQYF
TRBV6-1	TRBJ1-1	many	TRBD1	TGTGCCAGCAGTGAAGGGGGGACAGGAGGCACTGAAGCTTTCTTT	CASSEGGTGGTEAFF
TRBV5-1	TRBJ1-1	few	.	TGCGCCAGCAGCTGGGGCGGGGAGGTGGCTGAAGCTTTCTTT	CASSWGGEVAEAFF
TRBV3-1	TRBJ1-1	many	.	TGTGCCAGCAGCCAAGACCAATGGGATGCGGTCACTGAAGCTTTCTTT	CASSQDQWDAVTEAFF
TRBV9	TRBJ2-3	few	.	TGTGCCAGCAGCGTAGGGGCTTCTAGCACAGATACGCAGTATTTT	CASSVGASSTDTQYF
TRBV18	TRBJ1-6	.	.	TGTGCCAGCTCACTGGGACACTTGTTGAATTCGGCACCCCTCCACTTT	CASSLGHLLNSAPLHF
TRBV18	TRBJ2-1	.	TRBD2	TGTGCCAGCTCACCACGGACTAGCGGGGGGGCGGCCATCTACAATGAGCAGTTCTTC	CASSPRTSGGAAIYNEQFF